A selection of T cell receptor beta chains follows, all from one sample in a study of post-analysis software for immune sequencing data. MiXCR was run by TCRdb on the PCR reads, yielding one entry per CDR3 protein. The table has 700,000 to 900,000 distinct CDR3 sequences, around 46% seen once. Input material: blood. The receptors derive from a girl under 18 with multiple sclerosis. Each CDR3 is given with its conserved first and last residue.

j_call	v_call	cdr3_aa
TRBJ1-5	TRBV28	CASGTGGKPQHF
TRBJ1-2	TRBV7-8	CASSSGQGSYGYTF
TRBJ2-7	TRBV11-1	CASSQPGVWDEQYF
TRBJ2-3	TRBV6-6	CASTFMDTQYF
TRBJ2-7	TRBV3-1	CASSHRLALTGEQYF
TRBJ2-3	TRBV4-3	CASSQGWGSRTDTQYF
TRBJ2-7	TRBV29-1	CSVGTRQGAYEQYF
TRBJ2-5	TRBV27	CASSSGPSREQYF
TRBJ2-7	TRBV27	CASSFGMAYEQYF
TRBJ2-3	TRBV6-5	CASWDRDTDTQYF
TRBJ2-5	TRBV9	CASSVEGAQETQYF
TRBJ2-1	TRBV30	CAWSVAGTSYNEQFF
TRBJ2-4	TRBV6-5	CASSYGDGDIQYF
TRBJ2-7	TRBV7-9	CASSFSTGEQYF
TRBJ1-4	TRBV9	CASSVMGAGGEKLFF
TRBJ2-1	TRBV10-3	CAIAGVAGEAQISYNEQFF
TRBJ2-2	TRBV12-3/TRBV12-4	CASSPRPGTSYTGELFF
TRBJ1-2	TRBV6-5	CASSYSTGGPFYDYTF
TRBJ2-2	TRBV7-9	CASSPRGSRNTGELFF
TRBJ1-5	TRBV24-1	CATSDIHGQEDQPQHF
NA	TRBV6-5	CASRISGTYEQYF
TRBJ1-2	TRBV29-1	CSVREGDGYGYTF
TRBJ2-1	TRBV25-1	CASIGPRPSYNEQFF
TRBJ2-7	TRBV5-1	CASRPGDRAHEQYF
TRBJ2-1	TRBV7-2	CASSLFGTSGRLNEQFF
TRBJ2-5	TRBV12-3/TRBV12-4	CASSPRWGYEETQYF
TRBJ2-1	TRBV20-1	CSAITGTSANNEQFF
TRBJ2-1	TRBV29-1	CSVGVVGWDEQFF
TRBJ1-1	TRBV29-1	CSAGQVGENTEAFF
TRBJ2-3	TRBV25-1	CASSRLPLGLAGFTDTQYF
TRBJ1-1	TRBV7-3	CASSLTGQDTEAFF
TRBJ1-1	TRBV20-1	CSARASGEMNTEAFF
TRBJ1-1	TRBV6-1	CASGAALDTEAFF
TRBJ2-1	TRBV20-1	CSARGLAENEQFF
TRBJ2-1	TRBV12-3/TRBV12-4	CASSLVGQGPRGEQFF